The present T cell receptor (beta chain) was sequenced within a study of T-cell reconstitution after alpha-beta-depleted transplantation in children. Study results and caveats: Some patients owed their high day-60 TCRbeta diversity to surviving recipient T cells and thymic progenitors.

Construction of the TCRbeta library involved unique molecular identifiers. MiXCR was run by TCRdb on the PCR reads, yielding one entry per CDR3 protein. The repertoire consists of fewer than 150,000 distinct CDR3 sequences, with roughly 9% occurring once and the leading ten covering 24%. The sample holds many counts of this clonotype. Its antigen remains unidentified. Deletions cut 5 bases from V and 4 bases from J, with 22 bases between. The CDR3 spans 17 residues. CDR1 is SGHTA, CDR2 FQGNSA, per germline. This clonotype originated in a girl in the first two years of life who had a stem cell transplant for combined immunodeficiency, so the T cells may come from the graft donor. This sequence joins TRBV7-2 and TRBJ2-3; D call uncertain. The source was PBMCs, mostly from graft donor cells, collected 180 days after TCRalphabeta/CD19-depleted stem cell transplant. CDR3 coding DNA: TGTGCCAGCAGCCCAGTTCCGGTTGGGATCGGGTCAGATACGCAGTATTTT. It codes for CASSPVPVGIGSDTQYF.